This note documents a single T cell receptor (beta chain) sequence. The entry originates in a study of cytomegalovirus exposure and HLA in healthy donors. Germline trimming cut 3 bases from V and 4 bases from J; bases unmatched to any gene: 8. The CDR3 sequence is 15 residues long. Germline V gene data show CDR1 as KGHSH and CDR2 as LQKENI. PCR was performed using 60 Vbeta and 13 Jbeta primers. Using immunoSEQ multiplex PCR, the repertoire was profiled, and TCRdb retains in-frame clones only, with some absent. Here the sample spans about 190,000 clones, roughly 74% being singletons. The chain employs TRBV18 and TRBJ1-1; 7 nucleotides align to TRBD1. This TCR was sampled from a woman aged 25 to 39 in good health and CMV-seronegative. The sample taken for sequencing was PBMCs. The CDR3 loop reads CASSPEQGKITEAFF. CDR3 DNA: TGTGCCAGCTCACCTGAACAGGGGAAGATCACTGAAGCTTTCTTT.